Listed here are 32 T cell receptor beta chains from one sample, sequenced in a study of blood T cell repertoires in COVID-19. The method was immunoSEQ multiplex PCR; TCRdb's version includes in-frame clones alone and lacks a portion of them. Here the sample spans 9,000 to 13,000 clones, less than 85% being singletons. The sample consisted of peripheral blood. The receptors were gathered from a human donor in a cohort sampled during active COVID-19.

In DNA form, the CDR3 reads TGTGCCAGCAGTTACAGACTAAACTATGGCTACACCTTC. This encodes CASSYRLNYGYTF. This chain links TRBV6-5 with TRBJ1-2, with D unclear. Germline lookup yields CDR1 MNHEY and CDR2 SVGAGI. CDR3 length: 13 amino acids. Trimming stripped 2 bases from V and 2 bases from J, with 6 bases between.

The CDR3 sequence: CASSLLGTGTGELFF. DNA of the CDR3: TGTGCCAGCAGTTTACTTGGGACAGGGACCGGGGAGCTGTTTTTT. The chain recombines TRBV28 with TRBJ2-2; 9 bases match TRBD1. The CDR3 covers 15 residues. Germline CDR1 reads MDHEN; CDR2 reads SYDVKM. Trimming removed 2 bases from V and 5 bases from J; junction bases left unmatched: 3. Together with reference TRBV28 and TRBJ2-2, the CDR3 gives the full variable domain: DVKVTQSSRYLVKRTGEKVFLECVQDMDHENMFWYRQDPGLGLRLIYFSYDVKMKEKGDIPEGYSVSREKKERFSLILESASTNQTSMYLCASSLLGTGTGELFFGEGSRLTVL.

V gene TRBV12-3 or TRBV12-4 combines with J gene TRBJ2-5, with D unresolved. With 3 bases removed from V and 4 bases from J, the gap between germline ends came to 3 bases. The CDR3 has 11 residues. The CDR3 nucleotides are TGTGCCAGCAGTTTCAGAGAGACCCAGTACTTC. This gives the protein CASSFRETQYF.

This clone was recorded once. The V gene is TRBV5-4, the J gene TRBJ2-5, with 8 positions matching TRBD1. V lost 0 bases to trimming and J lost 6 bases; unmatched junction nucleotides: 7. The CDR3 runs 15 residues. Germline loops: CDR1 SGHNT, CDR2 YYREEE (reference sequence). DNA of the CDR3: TGTGCCAGCAGCTTGGGGACAGGGAGCATGAAGACCCAGTACTTC. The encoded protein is CASSLGTGSMKTQYF. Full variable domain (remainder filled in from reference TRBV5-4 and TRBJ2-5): ETGVTQSPTHLIKTRGQQVTLRCSSQSGHNTVSWYQQALGQGPQFIFQYYREEENGRGNFPPRFSGLQFPNYSSELNVNALELDDSALYLCASSLGTGSMKTQYFGPGTRLLVL.

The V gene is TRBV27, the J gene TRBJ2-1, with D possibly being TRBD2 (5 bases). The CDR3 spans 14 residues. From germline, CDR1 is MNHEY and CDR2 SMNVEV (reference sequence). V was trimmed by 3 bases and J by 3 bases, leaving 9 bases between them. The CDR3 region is CASSFLADYNEQFF. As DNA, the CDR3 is TGTGCCAGCAGTTTCCTAGCAGACTACAATGAGCAGTTCTTC.

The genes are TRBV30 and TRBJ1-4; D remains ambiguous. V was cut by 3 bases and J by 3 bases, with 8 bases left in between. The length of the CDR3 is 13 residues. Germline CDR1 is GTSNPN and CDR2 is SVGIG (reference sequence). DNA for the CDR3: TGTGCCTGGAGAGCGGGGTCTAATGAAAAACTGTTTTTT. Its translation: CAWRAGSNEKLFF. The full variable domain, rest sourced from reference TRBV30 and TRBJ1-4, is SQTIHQWPATLVQPVGSPLSLECTVEGTSNPNLYWYRQAAGRGLQLLFYSVGIGQISSEVPQNLSASRPQDRQFILSSKKLLLSDSGFYLCAWRAGSNEKLFFGSGTQLSVL.

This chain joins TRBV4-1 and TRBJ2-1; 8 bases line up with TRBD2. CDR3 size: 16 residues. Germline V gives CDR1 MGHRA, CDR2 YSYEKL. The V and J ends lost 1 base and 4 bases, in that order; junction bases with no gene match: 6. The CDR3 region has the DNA TGCGCCAGCAGCCAAGGTATCCAGCGGGAGTACAATGAGCAGTTCTTC. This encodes CASSQGIQREYNEQFF.

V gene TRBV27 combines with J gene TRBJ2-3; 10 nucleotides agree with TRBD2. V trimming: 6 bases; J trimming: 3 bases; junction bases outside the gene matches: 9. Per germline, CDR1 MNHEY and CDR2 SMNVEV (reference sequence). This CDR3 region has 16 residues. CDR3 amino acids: CASSPLAGPRTDTQYF. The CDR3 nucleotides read TGTGCCAGCAGCCCACTAGCGGGGCCTAGGACAGATACGCAGTATTTT.

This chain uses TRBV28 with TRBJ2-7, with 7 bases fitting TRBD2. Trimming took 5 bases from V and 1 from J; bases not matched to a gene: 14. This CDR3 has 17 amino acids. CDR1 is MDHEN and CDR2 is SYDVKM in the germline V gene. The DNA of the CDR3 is TGTGCCAGCAGTCGGGACGGAGCGTGGACTAGGTCCTACGAGCAGTACTTC. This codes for CASSRDGAWTRSYEQYF.

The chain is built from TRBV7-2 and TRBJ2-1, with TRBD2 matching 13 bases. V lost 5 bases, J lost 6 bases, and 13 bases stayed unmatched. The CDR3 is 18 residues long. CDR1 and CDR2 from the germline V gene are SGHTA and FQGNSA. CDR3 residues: CASSPLSWTSGRPNEQFF. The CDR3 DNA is TGTGCCAGCAGCCCCCTTTCCTGGACTAGCGGGAGACCCAATGAGCAGTTCTTC.

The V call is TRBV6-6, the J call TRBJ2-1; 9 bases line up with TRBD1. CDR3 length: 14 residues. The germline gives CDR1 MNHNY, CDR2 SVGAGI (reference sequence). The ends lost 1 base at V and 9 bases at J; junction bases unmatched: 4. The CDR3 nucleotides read TGTGCCAGCAGTTACTATGGGACAGGGAGTGAGCAGTTCTTC. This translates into CASSYYGTGSEQFF.

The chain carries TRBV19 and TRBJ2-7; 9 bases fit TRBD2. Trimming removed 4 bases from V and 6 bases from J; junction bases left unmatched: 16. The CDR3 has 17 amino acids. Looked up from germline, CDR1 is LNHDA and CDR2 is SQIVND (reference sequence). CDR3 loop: CASSRRAGSGSFVEQYF. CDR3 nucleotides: TGTGCCAGTAGTAGGAGGGCTGGTAGCGGGAGCTTCGTCGAGCAGTACTTC. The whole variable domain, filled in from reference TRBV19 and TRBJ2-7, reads DGGITQSPKYLFRKEGQNVTLSCEQNLNHDAMYWYRQDPGQGLRLIYYSQIVNDFQKGDIAEGYSVSREKKESFPLTVTSAQKNPTAFYLCASSRRAGSGSFVEQYFGPGTRLTVT.

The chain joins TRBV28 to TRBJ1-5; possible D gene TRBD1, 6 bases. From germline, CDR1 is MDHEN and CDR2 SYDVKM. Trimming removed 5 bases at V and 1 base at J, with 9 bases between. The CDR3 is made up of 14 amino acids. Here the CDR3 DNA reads TGTGCCAGCAGTCTTGGACAGAGCAATCAGCCCCAGCATTTT. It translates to CASSLGQSNQPQHF.

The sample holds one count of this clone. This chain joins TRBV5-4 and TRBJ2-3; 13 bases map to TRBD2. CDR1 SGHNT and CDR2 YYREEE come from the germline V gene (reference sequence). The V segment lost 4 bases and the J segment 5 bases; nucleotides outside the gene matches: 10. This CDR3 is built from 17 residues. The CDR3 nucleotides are TGTGCCAGCAGCGGCGGGACTAGCGGGAAAAAGGTAGATACGCAGTATTTT. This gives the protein CASSGGTSGKKVDTQYF.

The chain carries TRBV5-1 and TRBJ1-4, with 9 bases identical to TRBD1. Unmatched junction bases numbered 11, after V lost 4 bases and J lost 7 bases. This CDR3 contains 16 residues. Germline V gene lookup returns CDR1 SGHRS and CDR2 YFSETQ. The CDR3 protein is CASSDPGQGMGEKLFF. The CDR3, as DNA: TGCGCCAGCAGCGACCCCGGACAGGGGATGGGTGAAAAACTGTTTTTT.

As DNA, the CDR3 is TGTGCCACCAGTGAGGCGGGACTAGCGCAGTATTTT. Translating gives CATSEAGLAQYF. This chain uses TRBV24-1 with TRBJ2-3; TRBD2 matches at 8 bases. There are 12 residues in the CDR3. Germline CDR1 and CDR2: KGHDR and SFDVKD. V lost 4 bases to trimming and J lost 10 bases; unmatched junction nucleotides: 3.

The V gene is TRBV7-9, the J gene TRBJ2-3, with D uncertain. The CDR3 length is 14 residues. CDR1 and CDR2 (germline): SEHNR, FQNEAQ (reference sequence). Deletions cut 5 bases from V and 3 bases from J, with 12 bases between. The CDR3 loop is CASSITGGTDTQYF. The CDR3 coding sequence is TGTGCCAGCAGCATTACTGGCGGAACAGATACGCAGTATTTT.

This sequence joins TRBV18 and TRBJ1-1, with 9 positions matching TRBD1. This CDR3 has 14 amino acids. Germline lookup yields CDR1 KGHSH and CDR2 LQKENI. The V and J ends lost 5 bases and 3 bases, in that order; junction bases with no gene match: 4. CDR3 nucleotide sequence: TGTGCCAGCTCATCCCGGACAGGGGACACTGAAGCTTTCTTT. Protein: CASSSRTGDTEAFF.

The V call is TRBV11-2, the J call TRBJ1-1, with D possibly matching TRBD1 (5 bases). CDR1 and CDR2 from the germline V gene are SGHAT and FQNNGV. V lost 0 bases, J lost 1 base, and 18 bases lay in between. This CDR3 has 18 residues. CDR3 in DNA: TGTGCCAGCAGCTTAGATTGGGCATGGGGGGTCAAGAACACTGAAGCTTTCTTT. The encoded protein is CASSLDWAWGVKNTEAFF.

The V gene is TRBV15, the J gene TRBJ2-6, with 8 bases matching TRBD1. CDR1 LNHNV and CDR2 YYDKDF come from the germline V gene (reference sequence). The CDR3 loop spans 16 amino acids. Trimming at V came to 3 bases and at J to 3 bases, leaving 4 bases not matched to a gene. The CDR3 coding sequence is TGTGCCACCAGCAGGACACAGGGGGATGGGGCCAACGTCCTGACTTTC. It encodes CATSRTQGDGANVLTF.

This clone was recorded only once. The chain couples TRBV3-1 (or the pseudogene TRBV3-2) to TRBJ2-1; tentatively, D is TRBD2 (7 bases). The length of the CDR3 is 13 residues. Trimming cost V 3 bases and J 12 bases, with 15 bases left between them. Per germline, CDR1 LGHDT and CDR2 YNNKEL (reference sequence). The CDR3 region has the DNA TGTGCCAGCAGCCATATCCACAGGGAGGGGCAGTTCTTC. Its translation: CASSHIHREGQFF.

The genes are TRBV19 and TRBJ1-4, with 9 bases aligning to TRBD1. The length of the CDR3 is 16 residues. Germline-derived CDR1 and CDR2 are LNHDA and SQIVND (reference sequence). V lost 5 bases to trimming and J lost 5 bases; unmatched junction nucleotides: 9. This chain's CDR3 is CASSARSGTGNEKLFF. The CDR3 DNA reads TGTGCCAGTAGTGCTAGGTCGGGGACAGGGAATGAAAAACTGTTTTTT.

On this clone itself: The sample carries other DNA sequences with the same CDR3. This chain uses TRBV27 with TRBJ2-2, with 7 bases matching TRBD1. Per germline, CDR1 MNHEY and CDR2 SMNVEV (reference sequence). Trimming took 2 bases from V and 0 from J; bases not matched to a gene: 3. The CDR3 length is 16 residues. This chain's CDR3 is CASSLRDRPNTGELFF. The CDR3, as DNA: TGTGCCAGCAGTTTAAGGGACAGACCGAACACCGGGGAGCTGTTTTTT.

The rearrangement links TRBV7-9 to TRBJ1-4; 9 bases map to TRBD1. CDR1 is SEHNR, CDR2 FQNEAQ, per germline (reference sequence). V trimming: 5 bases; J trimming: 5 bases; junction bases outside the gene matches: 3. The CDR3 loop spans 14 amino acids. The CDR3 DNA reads TGTGCCAGCAGCCCGGGACAGGGCAATGAAAAACTGTTTTTT. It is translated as CASSPGQGNEKLFF.

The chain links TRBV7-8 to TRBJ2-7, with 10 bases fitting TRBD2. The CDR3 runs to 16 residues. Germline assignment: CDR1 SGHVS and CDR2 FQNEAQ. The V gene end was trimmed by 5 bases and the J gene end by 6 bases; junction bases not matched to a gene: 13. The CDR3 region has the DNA TGTGCCAGCAGCCTCGGACTAGCGGCGGTGTTGGGCGAGCAGTACTTC. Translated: CASSLGLAAVLGEQYF. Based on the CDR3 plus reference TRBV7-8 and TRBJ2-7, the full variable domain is GAGVSQSPRYKVAKRGQDVALRCDPISGHVSLFWYQQALGQGPEFLTYFQNEAQLDKSGLPSDRFFAERPEGSVSTLKIQRTQQEDSAVYLCASSLGLAAVLGEQYFGPGTRLTVT.

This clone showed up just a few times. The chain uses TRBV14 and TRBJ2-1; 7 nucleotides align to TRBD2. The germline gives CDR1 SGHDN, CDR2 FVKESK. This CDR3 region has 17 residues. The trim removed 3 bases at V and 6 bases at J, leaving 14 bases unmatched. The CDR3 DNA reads TGTGCCAGCAGCCAGGGAGCGGGACTCTCCTTTTTCAATGAGCAGTTCTTC. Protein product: CASSQGAGLSFFNEQFF.

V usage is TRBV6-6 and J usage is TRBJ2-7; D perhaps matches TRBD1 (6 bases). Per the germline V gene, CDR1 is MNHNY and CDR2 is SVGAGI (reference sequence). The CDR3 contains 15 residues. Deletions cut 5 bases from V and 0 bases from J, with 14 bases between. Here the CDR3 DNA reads TGTGCCAGCAGTCACGGGACACTCAACTCCTACGAGCAGTACTTC. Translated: CASSHGTLNSYEQYF.

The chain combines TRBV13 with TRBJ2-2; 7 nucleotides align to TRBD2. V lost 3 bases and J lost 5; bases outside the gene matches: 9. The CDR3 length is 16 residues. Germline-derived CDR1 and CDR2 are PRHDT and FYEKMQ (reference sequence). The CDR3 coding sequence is TGTGCCAGCAGCTTCTCGACTAGCTGGGAAACCGGGGAGCTGTTTTTT. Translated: CASSFSTSWETGELFF.

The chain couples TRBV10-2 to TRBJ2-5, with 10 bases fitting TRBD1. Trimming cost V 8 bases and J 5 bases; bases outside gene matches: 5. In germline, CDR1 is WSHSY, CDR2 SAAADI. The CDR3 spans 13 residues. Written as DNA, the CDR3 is TGCGCCAGCTGGGACAGGGGTCGTGAGACCCAGTACTTC. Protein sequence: CASWDRGRETQYF.

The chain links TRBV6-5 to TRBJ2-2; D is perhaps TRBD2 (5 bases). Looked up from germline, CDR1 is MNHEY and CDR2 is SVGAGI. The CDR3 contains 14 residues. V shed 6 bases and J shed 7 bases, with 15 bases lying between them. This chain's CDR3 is CASSTGNSNGELFF. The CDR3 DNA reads TGTGCCAGCAGCACCGGGAACTCGAACGGGGAGCTGTTTTTT.

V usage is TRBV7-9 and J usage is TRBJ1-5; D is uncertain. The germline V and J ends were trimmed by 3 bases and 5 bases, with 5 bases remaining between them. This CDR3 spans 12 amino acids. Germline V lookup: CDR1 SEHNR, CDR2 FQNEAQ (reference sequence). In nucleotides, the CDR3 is TGTGCCAGCAGCTTTAGTTATCAGCCCCAGCATTTT. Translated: CASSFSYQPQHF.

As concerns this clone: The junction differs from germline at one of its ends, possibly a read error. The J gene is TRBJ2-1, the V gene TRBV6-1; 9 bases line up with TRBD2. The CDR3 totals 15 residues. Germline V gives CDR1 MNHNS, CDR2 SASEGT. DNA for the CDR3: TGTGCCAGCAGCGAAGCGGGAGGCTCCTACAATGAGCAGTTCTTC. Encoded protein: CASSEAGGSYNEQFF.